This T cell receptor beta chain was identified during a study of metastatic and nonmetastatic thyroid tumors. Whole-study context: Repertoires were compared across blood and tumor or nodule tissue from malignant and benign thyroid patients. Study observations and caveats: Relative to benign nodules, malignant thyroid tumors were reportedly characterized by significantly elevated TCR beta diversity in blood and tumor.

This clone appeared a single time. What it recognizes is unknown. Via MiXCR, TCRdb re-called the PCR reads. The sample carries over 20,000 clones, about 12% recorded once. All patients reached thyroid surgery having received no treatment beforehand. Germline values: CDR1 SGHRS, CDR2 YFSETQ. The CDR3 runs to 17 residues. V was shortened by 0 bases and J by 5 bases, with 18 bases between the two germline ends. The V call is TRBV5-1, the J call TRBJ2-1, with TRBD2 as a possible D gene (5 bases). The sequencing input was blood. This receptor was identified in a female donor with papillary thyroid cancer or a benign thyroid nodule (not recorded which). Some clones in this sample may be carry-over from other donors' samples. The CDR3 region has the DNA TGCGCCAGCAGCTTGGGTTTAGCGTGGGTCCAAGACAATGAGCAGTTCTTC. It codes for CASSLGLAWVQDNEQFF.